The 18 T cell receptor beta chains reported below all come from one sample, sequenced in a study of human T cells and chemical hapten exposure (dated by TCRdb to 2020 to 2023). Library prep was done by RACE. The sequencing machine was a NextSeq 500. The public reads were reanalyzed by TCRdb: fastp trimming at Q25, MiXCR alignment, in-frame beta chains only. Here each entry gathers all rows of one CDR3 protein and keeps the most common genes and DNA. The sample includes about 98,000 distinct CDR3 sequences, with more than 10% observed a single time. Together, the top ten hold around 3.3% of the sample. The time point label, read with the paper, signifies: pre-sensitization, week 0. In light of the paper, this sample's treatment or condition label describes: therapeutic diphenylcyclopropenone sensitization with weekly scalp DPC. Sequenced here: whole blood, sampled in connection with sensitization to the hapten diphenylcyclopropenone (DPC). These receptor sequences come from a woman aged 60-75 years with alopecia areata. Some clones in this sample may be carry-over from other donors' samples.

Points on this clonotype: This may be a read error, as it is one base from a much larger clone. The rearrangement uses TRBV5-6 and TRBJ2-7, with D possibly TRBD1 on 5 matching bases. Germline lookup yields CDR1 SGHDT and CDR2 YYEEEE. The CDR3 sequence is 15 residues long. The CDR3 coding sequence is TGTGCCAGCGGCTTGGGGCAGATTCCCTCCTACGAGCAGTACTTC. This sequence encodes CASGLGQIPSYEQYF.

This clonotype occurred many times. The V and J genes are TRBV7-2 and TRBJ2-3; 9 positions agree with TRBD2. Germline V gene data show CDR1 as SGHTA and CDR2 as FQGNSA. The J segment lost 1 base and the V segment lost 1 base, leaving 3 bases of the junction unmatched. The CDR3 loop spans 16 amino acids. The CDR3 region is CASSLGVAGGTDTQYF. The CDR3 DNA sequence: TGTGCCAGCAGCTTAGGGGTAGCGGGGGGCACAGATACGCAGTATTTT.

This clonotype was recorded at least ten times. The chain joins TRBV20-1 to TRBJ2-1; D remains ambiguous. The V and J ends lost 0 bases and 7 bases respectively, with 7 bases between them. This CDR3 is 12 amino acids long. The V gene's germline CDR1 is DFQATT and CDR2 SNEGSKA (reference sequence). The CDR3 is CSAREASNEQFF. The CDR3 DNA reads TGCAGTGCTAGAGAAGCTTCAAATGAGCAGTTCTTC.

Ten or more counts support this clonotype. This rearrangement joins TRBV5-6 to TRBJ1-5; D unresolved. Trimming stripped 0 bases from V and 0 bases from J, with 10 bases between. CDR3 size: 16 residues. Germline V CDR1 and CDR2: SGHDT, YYEEEE. The CDR3: CASSLGGFFSNQPQHF. In DNA, the CDR3 is TGTGCCAGCAGCTTGGGGGGATTCTTTAGCAATCAGCCCCAGCATTTT.

Ten or more counts support this clonotype. The DNA of the CDR3 is TGCGCCAGCAGCTTGGCCCCGAACACCGGGGAGCTGTTTTTT. It specifies CASSLAPNTGELFF. This chain connects TRBV5-1 to TRBJ2-2; D not resolved. The CDR3 extends over 14 amino acids. Germline V gives CDR1 SGHRS, CDR2 YFSETQ. Trimming pared 0 bases from V and 0 bases from J, leaving 3 bases between.

This clonotype was detected ten times or more. This chain links TRBV5-1 with TRBJ1-3, with D unresolved. This CDR3 contains 15 residues. Looked up from germline, CDR1 is SGHRS and CDR2 is YFSETQ. V was trimmed by 4 bases and J by 0 bases, leaving 11 bases between them. The CDR3 sequence: CASSPPAGSGNTIYF. For the CDR3, the DNA is TGCGCCAGCAGCCCACCCGCCGGCTCTGGAAACACCATATATTTT.

In its sample, this clonotype was seen a few times. In nucleotides, the CDR3 is TGTGCCAGCAGTGAACAGTCCGGGGAGCTGTTTTTT. Encoded protein: CASSEQSGELFF. The V gene is TRBV6-1, the J gene TRBJ2-2; no definite D call. Germline CDR1 is MNHNS and CDR2 is SASEGT. V gave up 2 bases and J gave up 6 bases, with 4 bases separating them. The CDR3 consists of 12 residues.

This clonotype occurred a few times. The chain is built from TRBV5-6 and TRBJ2-7; D may be TRBD2 (5 bases). The CDR3 sequence is 14 residues long. Trimming removed 4 bases from V and 1 base from J, with 12 bases in between. Germline CDR1 and CDR2: SGHDT and YYEEEE. The CDR3 DNA reads as TGTGCCAGCAGCCTCAGACCGGGATCCTACGAGCAGTACTTC. Translating gives CASSLRPGSYEQYF.

Many counts were recorded for this clonotype. The chain employs TRBV2 and TRBJ2-3, with a possible D match to TRBD2 (5 bases). The V and J ends lost 6 bases and 0 bases respectively, with 13 bases between them. The length of the CDR3 is 15 residues. The germline V gene encodes CDR1 SNHLY and CDR2 FYNNEI. The CDR3 nucleotides read TGTGCCAGCAGCCCTAGCCTCCTAAGCACAGATACGCAGTATTTT. Protein sequence: CASSPSLLSTDTQYF.

This clonotype occurred many times. The chain couples TRBV20-1 to TRBJ1-1; the D is unclear. The length of the CDR3 is 14 residues. CDR1 and CDR2 from the germline V gene are DFQATT and SNEGSKA (reference sequence). Trimming cost V 3 bases and J 4 bases, with 15 bases left between them. The CDR3 DNA follows: TGCAGTGCTAGCCAGCAAAAAGGATTCACTGAAGCTTTCTTT. Translation: CSASQQKGFTEAFF.

This clonotype was counted ten times or more. V gene TRBV11-3 combines with J gene TRBJ2-3, with no clear D. Trimming cost V 1 base and J 2 bases, with 10 bases left between them. This CDR3 has 15 amino acids. CDR1 and CDR2 from the germline V gene are SGHNT and YENEEA. The CDR3 DNA reads TGTGCCAGCAGCTTAGCGCCGACCCACACAGATACGCAGTATTTT. This sequence encodes CASSLAPTHTDTQYF. Drawing the rest from reference TRBV11-3 and TRBJ2-3, the complete variable domain is EAGVVQSPRYKIIEKKQPVAFWCNPISGHNTLYWYLQNLGQGPELLIRYENEEAVDDSQLPKDRFSAERLKGVDSTLKIQPAELGDSAVYLCASSLAPTHTDTQYFGPGTRLTVL.

This clonotype was seen more than once but under ten times. V gene TRBV7-9 combines with J gene TRBJ2-1; D is unclear. Germline V gives CDR1 SEHNR, CDR2 FQNEAQ (reference sequence). The CDR3 is 15 amino acids. Trimming removed 6 bases from V and 3 bases from J, with 15 bases in between. In nucleotides, the CDR3 is TGTGCCAGCAGTATAGCAGTATCTCTCTACAATGAGCAGTTCTTC. It yields the protein CASSIAVSLYNEQFF.

V is TRBV9 and J is TRBJ2-2; 9 bases fit TRBD1. Germline assignment: CDR1 SGDLS and CDR2 YYNGEE. CDR3 length: 17 amino acids. V trimming: 0 bases; J trimming: 6 bases; junction bases outside the gene matches: 9. The CDR3 DNA reads TGTGCCAGCAGCGTAGCTATGGAACAGGGGGCCTCCGGGGAGCTGTTTTTT. Translated, it gives CASSVAMEQGASGELFF.

The gene calls are TRBV5-4 and TRBJ2-1; D possibly corresponds to TRBD2 (5 bases). V lost 0 bases and J 4 bases, leaving 14 bases between the germline ends. Looked up from germline, CDR1 is SGHNT and CDR2 is YYREEE (reference sequence). CDR3 length equals 16 residues. The CDR3 reads CASSLGGSALYNEQFF. In DNA form, the CDR3 reads TGTGCCAGCAGCTTGGGAGGGTCGGCCCTATACAATGAGCAGTTCTTC.

This clonotype was counted at least ten times. The V and J genes are TRBV30 and TRBJ1-5; D may be TRBD1 (6 bases). There are 14 residues in the CDR3. Germline lookup yields CDR1 GTSNPN and CDR2 SVGIG (reference sequence). Trimming removed 3 bases from V and 2 bases from J, with 11 bases in between. CDR3 residues: CAWSGQTGNQPQHF. Written as DNA, the CDR3 is TGTGCCTGGAGCGGACAGACAGGCAATCAGCCCCAGCATTTT.

The rearrangement links TRBV3-1 to TRBJ2-7, with TRBD2 matching over 8 bases. The germline gives CDR1 LGHDT, CDR2 YNNKEL (reference sequence). Trimming cost V 8 bases and J 2 bases; bases outside gene matches: 11. The length of the CDR3 is 15 residues. CDR3 sequence: CASSQTPRGAYEQYF. CDR3 bases: TGTGCCAGCTCCCAAACCCCGCGGGGGGCCTACGAGCAGTACTTC.

This clonotype was counted ten times or more. V and J are TRBV14 and TRBJ2-2, with D hard to call. V was pared by 2 bases and J by 6 bases, with 7 bases between. This CDR3 region has 13 residues. Germline assignment: CDR1 SGHDN and CDR2 FVKESK. The CDR3 region has the DNA TGTGCCAGCAGCCAACAGCACGCCGGGGAGCTGTTTTTT. This sequence encodes CASSQQHAGELFF.

This clonotype was picked up many times. CDR3 residues: CASSPRQGARDGYTF. As DNA, the CDR3 is TGTGCCAGCTCACCCAGACAGGGGGCTAGAGATGGCTACACCTTC. The chain uses TRBV18 and TRBJ1-2; 10 bases match TRBD1. From germline, CDR1 is KGHSH and CDR2 LQKENI. The CDR3 spans 15 residues. After removal of 3 bases from V and 6 bases from J, the junction contained 7 bases not matched to a gene. Combining the CDR3 with reference TRBV18 and TRBJ1-2 gives the whole variable domain NAGVMQNPRHLVRRRGQEARLRCSPMKGHSHVYWYRQLPEEGLKFMVYLQKENIIDESGMPKERFSAEFPKEGPSILRIQQVVRGDSAAYFCASSPRQGARDGYTFGSGTRLTVV.